One and the same sample provided the 2 T cell receptor beta chains below, sequenced in a study of T cell responses to AZD1222 COVID-19 vaccine. Only in-frame clones appear in the TCRdb table, and some are missing; sequencing was by immunoSEQ multiplex PCR. The sample records 100,000 or so clones, roughly 89% being singletons. This sample comprised peripheral blood, obtained on day 0 of AZD1222 vaccination. The receptors here all came from an adult in good health.

The chain joins TRBV11-3 to TRBJ1-1, with D perhaps TRBD1 (6 bases). The CDR3 spans 14 residues. Per germline, CDR1 SGHNT and CDR2 YENEEA. Between the trimmed V and J ends, which lost 5 bases and 0 bases, there was a span of 10 bases. CDR3 bases: TGTGCCAGCAGCCTGGGACAAATGAACACTGAAGCTTTCTTT. It yields the protein CASSLGQMNTEAFF.

The chain links TRBV6-2 or TRBV6-3 to TRBJ2-1; D gene uncertain. There are 16 residues in the CDR3. V lost 0 bases to trimming and J lost 5 bases, with 14 bases between them. Germline CDR1 MNHEY, CDR2 SVGEGT. As DNA, the CDR3 is TGTGCCAGCAGTTACTCGGCCCCTCTAAGGAACAATGAGCAGTTCTTC. Its protein product is CASSYSAPLRNNEQFF.